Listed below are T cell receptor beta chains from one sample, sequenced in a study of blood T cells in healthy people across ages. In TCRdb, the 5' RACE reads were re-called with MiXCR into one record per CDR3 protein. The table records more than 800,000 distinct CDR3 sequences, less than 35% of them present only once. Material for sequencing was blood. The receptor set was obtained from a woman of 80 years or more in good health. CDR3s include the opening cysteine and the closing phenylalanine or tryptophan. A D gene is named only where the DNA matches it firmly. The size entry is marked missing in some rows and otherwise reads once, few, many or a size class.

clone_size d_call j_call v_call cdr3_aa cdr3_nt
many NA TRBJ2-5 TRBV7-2 CASSRSISQETQYF TGTGCCAGCAGCCGCTCCATCTCACAAGAGACCCAGTACTTC
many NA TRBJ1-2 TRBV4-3 CASSQGSRDGYTF TGCGCCAGCAGCCAAGGTTCGCGGGATGGCTACACCTTC
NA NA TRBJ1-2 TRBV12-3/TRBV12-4 CASSRTGGRYGYTF TGTGCCAGCAGTCGGACGGGGGGAAGGTATGGCTACACCTTC
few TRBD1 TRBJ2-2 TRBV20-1 CSASEDRSTGELFF TGCAGTGCTAGTGAGGACAGGTCGACCGGGGAGCTGTTTTTT
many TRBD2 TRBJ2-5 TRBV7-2 CASSPVRAGVQETQYF TGTGCCAGCAGCCCCGTGAGAGCGGGGGTTCAAGAGACCCAGTACTTC
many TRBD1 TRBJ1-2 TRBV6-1 CASTSRQGFGYTF TGTGCCAGCACCTCCCGACAGGGCTTTGGCTACACCTTC
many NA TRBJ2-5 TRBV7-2 CASSLVLGGEYQETQYF TGTGCCAGCAGCCTAGTCCTCGGGGGAGAGTACCAAGAGACCCAGTACTTC
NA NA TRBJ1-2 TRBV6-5 CASSYSMGQNHGYTF TGTGCCAGCAGTTACTCGATGGGCCAGAACCATGGCTACACCTTC
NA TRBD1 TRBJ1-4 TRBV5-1 CASSLLGSGQGNEKLFF TGCGCCAGCAGCTTGCTTGGTTCGGGACAGGGTAATGAAAAACTGTTTTTT
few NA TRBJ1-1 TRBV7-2 CASSGQLMNTEAFF TGTGCCAGCAGCGGACAGCTCATGAACACTGAAGCTTTCTTT
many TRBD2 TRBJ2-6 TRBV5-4 CASSAGESGANVLTF TGTGCCAGCAGCGCGGGGGAATCTGGGGCCAACGTCCTGACTTTC
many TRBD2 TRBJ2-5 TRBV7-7 CASSSSGVETQYF TGTGCTAGCAGTTCTAGCGGGGTGGAGACCCAGTACTTC
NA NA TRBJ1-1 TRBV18 CASSPSPTGNTEAFF TGTGCCAGCTCACCCTCTCCGACGGGGAACACTGAAGCTTTCTTT
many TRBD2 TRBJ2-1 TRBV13 CASSLYPGGGRDNEQFF TGTGCCAGCAGCTTATACCCTGGCGGGGGGAGAGACAATGAGCAGTTCTTC
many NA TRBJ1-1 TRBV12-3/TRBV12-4 CASSSGPTEAFF TGTGCCAGCAGTTCCGGACCCACTGAAGCTTTCTTT
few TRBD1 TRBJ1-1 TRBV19 CASSKGQGRGNTEAFF TGTGCCAGTAGTAAAGGACAGGGACGGGGGAACACTGAAGCTTTCTTT
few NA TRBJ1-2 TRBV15 CATSRGRDMWSGYTF TGTGCCACCAGCAGAGGCCGGGACATGTGGAGTGGCTACACCTTC
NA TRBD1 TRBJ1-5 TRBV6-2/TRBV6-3 CASSLNRQGYNQPQHF TGTGCCAGCAGCTTGAACAGACAGGGATATAATCAGCCCCAGCATTTT
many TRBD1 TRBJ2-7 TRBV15 CATRGLAGGDEQYF TGTGCCACCAGAGGGTTGGCAGGGGGAGACGAGCAGTACTTC
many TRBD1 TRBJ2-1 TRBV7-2 CASSSVDRGHNEQFF TGTGCCAGCAGCTCCGTGGACAGGGGGCACAATGAGCAGTTCTTC
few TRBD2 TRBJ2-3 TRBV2 CASRTTSVADTQYF TGTGCCAGCAGAACAACTAGCGTTGCAGATACGCAGTATTTT
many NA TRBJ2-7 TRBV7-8 CASSLVITSGEQYF TGTGCCAGCAGCTTAGTCATCACCTCGGGGGAGCAGTACTTC
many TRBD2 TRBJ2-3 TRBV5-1 CASSVPGLTDTQYF TGCGCCAGCAGCGTCCCGGGACTAACAGATACGCAGTATTTT
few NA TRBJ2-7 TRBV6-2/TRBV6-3 CASSYMNVEQYF TGTGCCAGCAGTTACATGAATGTGGAGCAGTACTTC
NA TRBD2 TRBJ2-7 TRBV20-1 CSARRGDHSDEQYF TGCAGTGCTAGACGGGGGGACCATAGTGACGAGCAGTACTTC
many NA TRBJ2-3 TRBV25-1 CASSGGRRDTQYF TGTGCCAGCAGTGGGGGTCGGCGAGATACGCAGTATTTT
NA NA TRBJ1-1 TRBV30 CALGRANTEAFF TGTGCCTTGGGGAGGGCGAACACTGAAGCTTTCTTT
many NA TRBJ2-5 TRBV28 CASSFRGGGKETQYF TGTGCCAGCAGTTTCCGAGGGGGGGGCAAAGAGACCCAGTACTTC
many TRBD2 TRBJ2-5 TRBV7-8 CASSLAQASGGQETQYF TGTGCCAGCAGCTTAGCGCAAGCTAGCGGGGGACAAGAGACCCAGTACTTC
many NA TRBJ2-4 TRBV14 CASSQGANIQYF TGTGCCAGCAGCCAAGGTGCGAACATTCAGTACTTC
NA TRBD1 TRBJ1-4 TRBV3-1 CACSQFPGGALFF TGTGCCTGCAGCCAATTCCCAGGGGGCGCACTGTTTTTT
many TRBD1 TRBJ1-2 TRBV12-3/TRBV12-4 CASSYRDRVNSFGYTF TGTGCCAGCAGCTACCGGGACAGGGTAAACTCTTTTGGCTACACCTTC
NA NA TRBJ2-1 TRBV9 CASSVGDLYNEQFF TGTGCCAGCAGCGTAGGGGACCTCTATAATGAGCAGTTCTTC
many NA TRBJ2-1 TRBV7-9 CASSLPGPRNEQFF TGTGCCAGCAGCTTACCCGGGCCTAGGAATGAGCAGTTCTTC
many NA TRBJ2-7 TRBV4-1 CDSSQEWLNEQYF TGCGACAGCAGCCAAGAATGGTTAAACGAGCAGTACTTC
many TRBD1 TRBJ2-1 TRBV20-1 CKPLPLGDRGTYNEQFF TGCAAACCACTCCCTCTTGGGGACAGAGGTACCTACAATGAGCAGTTCTTC
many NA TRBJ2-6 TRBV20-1 CSARLVGSGANVLTF TGCAGTGCTAGACTAGTGGGCTCTGGGGCCAACGTCCTGACTTTC
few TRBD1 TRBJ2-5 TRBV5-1 CASSYAGTEKETQYF TGCGCCAGCAGCTATGCCGGGACAGAAAAAGAGACCCAGTACTTC
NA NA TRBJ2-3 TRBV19 CASSIRGIPDTQYF TGTGCCAGTAGTATACGGGGCATTCCAGATACGCAGTATTTT
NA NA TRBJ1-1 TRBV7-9 CASSLAGQVDTEAFF TGTGCCAGCAGCTTAGCCGGCCAGGTGGACACTGAAGCTTTCTTT
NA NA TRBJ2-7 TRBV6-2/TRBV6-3 CASRTEAGARGNEQYF TGTGCCAGCAGGACGGAGGCGGGGGCCCGGGGGAACGAGCAGTACTTC
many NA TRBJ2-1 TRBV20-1 CSASGRPHNNEQFF TGCAGTGCCAGCGGCAGGCCACACAACAATGAGCAGTTCTTC
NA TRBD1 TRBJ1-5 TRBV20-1 CGIQGDDDQPQHF TGCGGAATACAGGGGGATGACGATCAGCCCCAGCATTTT
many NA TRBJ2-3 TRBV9 CASSVERWSATDTQYF TGTGCCAGCAGCGTAGAAAGGTGGTCAGCCACAGATACGCAGTATTTT
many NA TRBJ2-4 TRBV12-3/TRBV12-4 CASSLGIAKNIQYF TGTGCCAGCAGCCTAGGTATAGCCAAAAACATTCAGTACTTC